This T cell receptor (beta chain) was obtained from a study of cytomegalovirus exposure and HLA in healthy donors. Trimming at V came to 4 bases and at J to 1 base, leaving 7 bases not matched to a gene. Per the germline V gene, CDR1 is SGHDT and CDR2 is YYEEEE. This CDR3 spans 19 amino acids. Findings and limits, study-wide: For presence/absence analyses, sequencing depth was assumed to be roughly uniform across donors. As was reported, the HLA-A and HLA-B alleles of most subjects were accurately predicted from TCR beta sequences.

Use of 60 Vbeta and 13 Jbeta primers characterized the PCR. TCRdb's copy holds only in-frame clones and misses some; the assay was immunoSEQ multiplex PCR. Altogether about 190,000 clones are present, just under 75% being singletons, with the ten largest covering about 3.1%. This clone was found a few times. Antigen specificity is unknown. The chain employs TRBV5-6 and TRBJ2-2, with TRBD2 matching 16 bases. The origin of this receptor is a woman aged 25 to 39 in good health and CMV-seropositive. The source material was PBMCs. CDR3 DNA: TGTGCCAGCAGCACTATGGGACTAGCGGGAGGGCTGAACACCGGGGAGCTGTTTTTT. As protein: CASSTMGLAGGLNTGELFF.